This is a list of T cell receptor beta chains from one sample in a study of T cell changes during pregnancy in multiple sclerosis. Sequenced by immunoSEQ multiplex PCR; TCRdb stores in-frame clones only, minus some. Of around 13,000 clones listed, about 87% are singletons. The material was CD8+ T cells from peripheral blood mononuclear cells, obtained in the second trimester of pregnancy. Source of these receptors: a female donor in good health, enrolled as a control in a pregnancy study. Both conserved end residues are part of each CDR3.

CDR3aa: CASSQEGTPSSYNEQFF
v_gene: TRBV4-1
j_gene: TRBJ2-1

CDR3aa: CASSQVRTGGNSPLHF
v_gene: TRBV4-2
j_gene: TRBJ1-6

CDR3aa: CASSDTEGYF
v_gene: TRBV21-1
j_gene: TRBJ2-7

CDR3aa: CAISEPNLGAGTGVREQYF
v_gene: TRBV10-3
j_gene: TRBJ2-7

CDR3aa: CASRSQVLAPQHF
v_gene: TRBV19
j_gene: TRBJ1-5

CDR3aa: CASSLLDRSYEKLFF
v_gene: TRBV28
j_gene: TRBJ1-4

CDR3aa: CASSLWGRAMNTEAFF
v_gene: TRBV27
j_gene: TRBJ1-1

CDR3aa: CASSVGTGVYEQYF
v_gene: TRBV9
j_gene: TRBJ2-7

CDR3aa: CASGGVGPYNEQFF
v_gene: TRBV18
j_gene: TRBJ2-1

CDR3aa: CASSYSLAGDLYEQYF
v_gene: TRBV6-5
j_gene: TRBJ2-7

CDR3aa: CASSIDIYNEQFF
v_gene: TRBV19
j_gene: TRBJ2-1

CDR3aa: CASRRDEQFF
v_gene: TRBV6-6
j_gene: TRBJ2-1

CDR3aa: CASSSGTLQETQYF
v_gene: TRBV7-8
j_gene: TRBJ2-5

CDR3aa: CASSLKGQGYGDTEAFF
v_gene: TRBV27
j_gene: TRBJ1-1

CDR3aa: CASSRGQTNEKLFF
v_gene: TRBV4-2
j_gene: TRBJ1-4

CDR3aa: CAISGTTFQETQYF
v_gene: TRBV10-3
j_gene: TRBJ2-5

CDR3aa: CASSLNREGQETQYF
v_gene: TRBV28
j_gene: TRBJ2-5

CDR3aa: CASSPGLAGPQETQYF
v_gene: TRBV7-9
j_gene: TRBJ2-5

CDR3aa: CASSSGSGSYNEQFF
v_gene: TRBV7-3
j_gene: TRBJ2-1

CDR3aa: CASSLDIREKLFF
v_gene: TRBV5-8
j_gene: TRBJ1-4

CDR3aa: CASRVTSIGTDTQYF
v_gene: TRBV12-2
j_gene: TRBJ2-3

CDR3aa: CASSLGLGQKTYEQYF
v_gene: TRBV7-9
j_gene: TRBJ2-7

CDR3aa: CASSAPGLAGGPKEQYF
v_gene: TRBV27
j_gene: TRBJ2-7

CDR3aa: CASSFPPRANTEAFF
v_gene: TRBV7-9
j_gene: TRBJ1-1

CDR3aa: CASSLGTGGTSSYEQYF
v_gene: TRBV11-2
j_gene: TRBJ2-7

CDR3aa: CASSQEVPSGYTF
v_gene: TRBV4-1
j_gene: TRBJ1-2

CDR3aa: CASSYRDEQYF
v_gene: TRBV7-9
j_gene: TRBJ2-7

CDR3aa: CASSPTEEADNEQFF
v_gene: TRBV7-9
j_gene: TRBJ2-1

CDR3aa: CASSFGTSGRVEQFF
v_gene: TRBV7-2
j_gene: TRBJ2-1

CDR3aa: CASSHPRGPFYNEQFF
v_gene: TRBV5-4
j_gene: TRBJ2-1

CDR3aa: CASKRTENTGELFF
v_gene: TRBV7-9
j_gene: TRBJ2-2

CDR3aa: CASRTNQPQHF
v_gene: TRBV6-1
j_gene: TRBJ1-5

CDR3aa: CASSPTGQETQYF
v_gene: TRBV7-6
j_gene: TRBJ2-5

CDR3aa: CATPVGTGFYEQYF
v_gene: TRBV27
j_gene: TRBJ2-7

CDR3aa: CASQDGQNTEAFF
v_gene: TRBV6-6
j_gene: TRBJ1-1

CDR3aa: CAGRLSSASYEQYF
v_gene: TRBV30
j_gene: TRBJ2-7

CDR3aa: CASREHGGKPQHF
v_gene: TRBV27
j_gene: TRBJ1-5

CDR3aa: CSSGASGMNEQFF
v_gene: TRBV19
j_gene: TRBJ2-1

CDR3aa: CASSYLAPPYEQYF
v_gene: TRBV6-6
j_gene: TRBJ2-7

CDR3aa: CASSLWFEVSTEAFF
v_gene: TRBV5-4
j_gene: TRBJ1-1

CDR3aa: CASSFIDTFYYEQYF
v_gene: TRBV6-5
j_gene: TRBJ2-7

CDR3aa: CASSLREDTQYF
v_gene: TRBV7-9
j_gene: TRBJ2-3

CDR3aa: CASQEAPEDEQYF
v_gene: TRBV5-1
j_gene: TRBJ2-7